Below, 11 T cell receptor beta chains from the same sample are listed, as sequenced in a study of chemoradiotherapy in HPV16-positive cancers. Method: immunoSEQ multiplex PCR; TCRdb's copy keeps in-frame clones and lacks some. The data contain about 23,000 clones, roughly 90% of them singletons. Here the sequenced sample was blood, taken from a patient who underwent chemoradiotherapy. The receptor source for this set is a human donor with HPV-associated anogenital cancer.

The chain couples TRBV21-1 to TRBJ2-3; TRBD1, the D gene given by the table, was not confirmed from the DNA. TRBV21-1 is a known pseudogene. The CDR3 runs 15 residues. CDR3 amino acids: CASRKTGGGTDTQYF. CDR3 nucleotide sequence: TGTGCCAGCAGGAAGACAGGGGGCGGGACAGATACGCAGTATTTT.

This chain connects TRBV6-1 to TRBJ1-5; D not certain. This CDR3 has 14 amino acids. Germline loops: CDR1 MNHNS, CDR2 SASEGT. V was shortened by 2 bases and J by 3 bases, with 8 bases between the two germline ends. In nucleotides, the CDR3 is TGTGCCAGCAGTGAAACAGACATCAATCAGCCCCAGCATTTT. It yields the protein CASSETDINQPQHF.

This rearrangement joins TRBV7-2 to TRBJ1-5; TRBD1 aligns across 8 bases. Germline V gives CDR1 SGHTA, CDR2 FQGNSA. V lost 5 bases and J lost 0; bases outside the gene matches: 3. The CDR3 runs 15 residues. The CDR3 is CASSRTGFSNQPQHF. DNA for the CDR3: TGTGCCAGCAGCAGGACAGGGTTTAGCAATCAGCCCCAGCATTTT.

The chain has TRBV5-1 and TRBJ1-5, with D tentatively TRBD1 (6 bases). The V gene's germline CDR1 is SGHRS and CDR2 YFSETQ. With 4 bases removed from V and 0 bases from J, the gap between germline ends came to 14 bases. The CDR3 sequence is 16 residues long. CDR3 coding DNA: TGCGCCAGCAGCCCCGGACAGCAAAGTAGCAATCAGCCCCAGCATTTT. Amino acid sequence: CASSPGQQSSNQPQHF.

This clone was seen once. CDR3 nucleotide sequence: TGTGCCAGCTCACCAGAACGGCAAGAGACCCAGTACTTC. Protein: CASSPERQETQYF. The chain is built from TRBV18 and TRBJ2-5; no firm D call. The germline V and J ends were trimmed by 2 bases and 2 bases, with 6 bases remaining between them. CDR1 is KGHSH, CDR2 LQKENI, per germline. CDR3 length: 13 amino acids. The variable domain in full, with the rest retrieved from reference TRBV18 and TRBJ2-5, is NAGVMQNPRHLVRRRGQEARLRCSPMKGHSHVYWYRQLPEEGLKFMVYLQKENIIDESGMPKERFSAEFPKEGPSILRIQQVVRGDSAAYFCASSPERQETQYFGPGTRLLVL.

The sample holds a few counts of this clone. The rearrangement links TRBV30 to TRBJ1-1; tentative D call: TRBD1 (5 bases). The V end was cut by 2 bases, the J end by 6 bases, with 13 bases between. The CDR3 runs to 13 residues. The germline V gene encodes CDR1 GTSNPN and CDR2 SVGIG (reference sequence). In nucleotides, the CDR3 is TGTGCCTGGAGTCCGAACTTAGGGGCTGAAGCTTTCTTT. It codes for CAWSPNLGAEAFF.

This sequence joins TRBV9 and TRBJ1-4; D perhaps matches TRBD1 (5 bases). The V end lost 0 bases, the J end lost 7 bases, and 16 bases lay between the germline ends. The CDR3 is made up of 16 amino acids. Germline CDR1 is SGDLS and CDR2 is YYNGEE. The CDR3 DNA sequence: TGTGCCAGCAGCGTAGGGTCAGGGCTGAGGGGTGAAAAACTGTTTTTT. Translated: CASSVGSGLRGEKLFF.

The rearrangement joins TRBV7-9 to TRBJ1-1; 7 nucleotides line up with TRBD1. Looked up from germline, CDR1 is SEHNR and CDR2 is FQNEAQ (reference sequence). V was pared by 6 bases and J by 4 bases, with 5 bases of the junction left unmatched. There are 13 residues in the CDR3. CDR3 bases: TGTGCCAGCAGTGATACAGGGGTCACTGAAGCTTTCTTT. It is translated as CASSDTGVTEAFF.

This chain uses TRBV30 with TRBJ2-2; D might be TRBD1 or TRBD2, each matching 5 bases. Germline CDR1 is GTSNPN and CDR2 is SVGIG (reference sequence). Between the trimmed V and J ends, which lost 5 bases and 3 bases, there was a span of 10 bases. This CDR3 region has 13 residues. The CDR3 region has the DNA TGTGCCTGGTCTGGGACCGACACCGGGGAGCTGTTTTTT. Its translation is CAWSGTDTGELFF.

The gene calls are TRBV11-2 and TRBJ2-7; the D is unclear. Trimming cost V 1 base and J 6 bases, with 10 bases left between them. The CDR3 contains 13 residues. Germline V CDR1 and CDR2: SGHAT, FQNNGV. The CDR3 loop is CASSLGAVGEQYF. CDR3 DNA: TGTGCCAGCAGCTTAGGGGCTGTGGGCGAGCAGTACTTC.

The rearrangement links TRBV10-1 to TRBJ1-6; no clear D. There are 17 residues in the CDR3. The V gene lost 4 bases and the J gene lost 7 bases, with 20 bases spanning the gap. Germline assignment: CDR1 WNHNN and CDR2 SYGVQD (reference sequence). In DNA, the CDR3 is TGCGCCAGCAGTGTATCGGTAGTGAGGCGTCAGAATTCACCCCTCCACTTT. Residues: CASSVSVVRRQNSPLHF.